A selection of T cell receptor beta chains follows, all from one sample in a study of beta chain features in type 1 diabetes. Assay used: immunoSEQ multiplex PCR; TCRdb lists only in-frame clones, some missing. The table records hundreds of thousands of clones, around 13% of them present only once. What was sequenced was central memory CD4+ T cells from blood. These receptors were taken from a young man in good health. Each CDR3 is given with its conserved first and last residue. A D gene is named only where the DNA matches it firmly.

j_call | v_call | d_call | cdr3_length | cdr3_aa
TRBJ2-3 | TRBV9 | TRBD2 | 17 | CASSVGTSGGSTDTQYF
TRBJ2-1 | TRBV11-3 | TRBD2 | 15 | CASSTTSGAHNEQFF
TRBJ1-2 | TRBV4-3 | . | 12 | CASSQDRRGYTF
TRBJ2-3 | TRBV9 | . | 14 | CASSVDQRADTQYF
TRBJ2-4 | TRBV1 | . | 20 | CTSSQEGSVAGGHGKNIQYF
TRBJ2-1 | TRBV5-4 | TRBD2 | 17 | CASSIDAASAGGNEQFF
TRBJ1-1 | TRBV7-9 | TRBD1 | 15 | CASSLDRGMKPEAFF
TRBJ2-2 | TRBV9 | . | 16 | CASSVGLGDNTGELFF
TRBJ1-1 | TRBV29-1 | . | 13 | CSVDGDKNTEAFF
TRBJ2-3 | TRBV6-6 | . | 13 | CASHLPGGDTQYF
. | TRBV25-1 | TRBD2 | 14 | CAIGTSVRGDEQFF
TRBJ2-5 | TRBV18 | TRBD2 | 15 | CASSQTTSDIGTQYF
TRBJ2-1 | TRBV5-1 | . | 16 | CASSLATGSTYNEQFF
TRBJ1-5 | TRBV18 | TRBD1 | 13 | CASSRDSHQPQHF
TRBJ1-1 | TRBV7-2 | . | 15 | CASSLLFQGNTEAFF
TRBJ1-3 | TRBV14 | . | 14 | CASSHGVYGNTIYF
TRBJ2-3 | TRBV4-3 | . | 15 | CASSRGLEGTDTQYF
TRBJ1-4 | TRBV5-4 | . | 15 | CASSLDGSTNEKLFF
TRBJ2-1 | TRBV14 | TRBD1 | 17 | CASSHTTGTGLYNEQFF
TRBJ2-3 | TRBV2 | . | 14 | CASSEDGGHPYQYF
TRBJ2-7 | TRBV7-2 | . | 14 | CASSLGPGIHEQYF
TRBJ1-1 | TRBV19 | . | 13 | CASSQKGDTEAFF
TRBJ2-1 | TRBV27 | . | 15 | CASSHEGSSYNEQFF
TRBJ1-4 | TRBV5-1 | TRBD1 | 16 | CASSLAATGGNEKLFF
TRBJ1-1 | TRBV4-1 | . | 13 | CASSLESNTEAFF
TRBJ2-1 | TRBV2 | . | 11 | CASRGYNEQFF
TRBJ2-2 | TRBV7-2 | . | 17 | CASSLGARGSNTGELFF
TRBJ2-5 | TRBV9 | TRBD1 | 14 | CASSTTGGQETQYF
TRBJ1-5 | TRBV2 | TRBD1 | 12 | CASRTGVQPQHF
TRBJ1-2 | TRBV4-3 | . | 15 | CASSQDNKGLGGYTF
TRBJ1-5 | TRBV5-1 | . | 13 | CASSLQGNQPQHF
TRBJ2-5 | TRBV7-3 | . | 13 | CASSLGTLKTQYF